This T cell receptor beta chain appears in the sequencing data of a study of T cell responses to AZD1222 COVID-19 vaccine. General study findings and limits: Possibly, clonal diversity was underestimated; donors were largely white British and included more females. Of the AZD1222 recipients, only 6 or 7 were seropositive at baseline. Of spike-specific TCRs, nearly half reportedly target regions left unmutated in variants.

In the case of this clone: Its antigen remains unidentified.

Some clones are missing from TCRdb's copy, which holds only in-frame ones; the method was immunoSEQ multiplex PCR. The sample yields roughly 98,000 clones, about 90% seen once. Second doses at about 4 or about 12 weeks were pooled. The sequence was collected from an adult who received the AZD1222 COVID-19 vaccine. This sample comprised peripheral blood, obtained 28 days after the second AZD1222 dose.

The CDR3 region is CASSDFRSPLPGELFF. DNA for the CDR3: TGCGCCAGCAGTGACTTTCGGTCCCCCCTGCCCGGGGAGCTGTTTTTT. This rearrangement joins TRBV10-1 to TRBJ2-2, with unresolved D. Trimming cost V 3 bases and J 6 bases, with 17 bases left between them. Germline loops: CDR1 WNHNN, CDR2 SYGVQD (reference sequence). The CDR3 contains 16 residues.